The present T cell receptor beta chain was sequenced within a study of OX40 agonist ivuxolimab in advanced cancers. Study details: A diagnosis of hepatocellular carcinoma, melanoma, renal cell or head and neck cancer was present in dose-escalation patients.

The CDR3 contains 15 residues. Trimming left V 1 base short and J 4 bases short, with 11 bases between. Germline lookup yields CDR1 KGHSH and CDR2 LQKENI. The table came from immunoSEQ multiplex PCR; TCRdb's copy has only in-frame clones and leaves some out. The table shows about 82,000 clones, with 70% to 90% occurring only once. The rearrangement links TRBV18 to TRBJ1-3, with D unresolved. This clonotype originated in an adult with an advanced solid tumor such as melanoma, head and neck, liver or kidney cancer. The specimen was CD4+ or CD8+ T cells sorted from blood, collected in a trial of the OX40 agonist ivuxolimab. The DNA of the CDR3 is TGTGCCAGCTCACCACAGTCCAAAACAGGAAACACCATATATTTT. Amino acid sequence: CASSPQSKTGNTIYF.